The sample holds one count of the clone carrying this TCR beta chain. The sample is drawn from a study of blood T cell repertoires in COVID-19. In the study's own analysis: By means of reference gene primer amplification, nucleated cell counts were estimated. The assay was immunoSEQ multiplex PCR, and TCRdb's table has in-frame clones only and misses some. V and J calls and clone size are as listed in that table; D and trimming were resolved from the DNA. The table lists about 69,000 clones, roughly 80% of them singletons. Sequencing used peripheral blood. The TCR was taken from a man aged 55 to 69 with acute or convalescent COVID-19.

CDR3 DNA: TGTGCCAGTGGACAGGGGAGCAATCAGCCCCAGCATTTT. It encodes CASGQGSNQPQHF. The J gene is TRBJ1-5, the V gene TRBV12-3 or TRBV12-4; the match to TRBD1 covers 9 bases. The CDR3 has 13 amino acids. The J segment lost 1 base and the V segment lost 9 bases, leaving 1 base of the junction unmatched.